The 17 T cell receptor beta chains listed next were all sequenced from one sample in a study of cytomegalovirus exposure and HLA in healthy donors. PCR was performed using 60 Vbeta and 13 Jbeta primers. Generated by immunoSEQ multiplex PCR, the TCRdb table keeps only in-frame clones and is missing some. This table has 150,000 or so clones, 60% to 80% appearing once. Sequencing was performed on PBMCs. Source of these receptors: a female donor in good health and CMV-seronegative.

V usage is TRBV5-3 and J usage is TRBJ1-2, with 7 nucleotides matching TRBD1. TRBV5-3 is an ORF, with its function uncertain. The V and J ends lost 1 base and 7 bases, in that order; junction bases with no gene match: 13. The CDR3 is made up of 16 amino acids. For the CDR3, the DNA is TGTGCCAGAAGCTTGAGGGGGCCCGTCGTCTTTTGTGGCTACACCTTC. Its translation: CARSLRGPVVFCGYTF.

The rearrangement joins TRBV2 to TRBJ2-3; TRBD2 is a possible D gene (6 bases). The CDR3 length is 16 residues. From germline, CDR1 is SNHLY and CDR2 FYNNEI. V was cut by 4 bases and J by 2 bases, with 16 bases left in between. CDR3: CASSARLRLDTDTQYF. In DNA, the CDR3 is TGTGCCAGCAGTGCCCGCCTCCGACTAGACACAGATACGCAGTATTTT.

This clone was seen just once. The CDR3 DNA reads TGTGCCAGCAGTCGGTCGTTGACCGGGGATTCACCCCTCCACTTT. This gives the protein CASSRSLTGDSPLHF. The chain uses TRBV6-1 and TRBJ1-6; D is uncertain. Germline CDR1 reads MNHNS; CDR2 reads SASEGT. This CDR3 comprises 15 residues. The V and J ends lost 5 bases and 8 bases respectively, with 16 bases between them.

CDR3 DNA: TGTGCCAGCAGCCGTGGGACAGGGGATGATCAGCCCCAGCATTTT. Translating it yields CASSRGTGDDQPQHF. J is TRBJ1-5 and V is TRBV5-8; 10 bases are a match to TRBD1. J was trimmed by 5 bases and V by 4 bases; bases with no gene match: 6. Looked up from germline, CDR1 is SGHTS and CDR2 is YDEGEE. The CDR3 loop spans 15 amino acids.

This clone was picked up a small number of times. This chain joins TRBV25-1 and TRBJ1-4; D gene unclear. The germline gives CDR1 MGHDK, CDR2 SYGVNS. Deletions cut 7 bases from V and 3 bases from J, with 18 bases between. There are 16 residues in the CDR3. CDR3 sequence reads: CASTEMGGSPNEKLFF. The CDR3 DNA reads TGTGCCAGCACAGAAATGGGAGGGTCCCCTAATGAAAAACTGTTTTTT.

The chain has TRBV5-3 and TRBJ1-2; 7 bases map to TRBD1. TRBV5-3 is classed as an ORF, of uncertain function. The CDR3 runs 14 residues. J gave up 4 bases and V 3 bases, and 6 bases lay outside the gene matches. CDR3 bases: TGTGCCAGAAGCTGGGGACAGTCTCTCTATGGCTACACCTTC. Its translation: CARSWGQSLYGYTF.

V and J are TRBV5-1 and TRBJ2-5; D unresolved. Looked up from germline, CDR1 is SGHRS and CDR2 is YFSETQ. The CDR3 has 18 amino acids. The V gene lost 0 bases and the J gene lost 1 base, with 19 bases spanning the gap. CDR3 amino acids: CASSLAIRGQGFQETQYF. In nucleotides, the CDR3 is TGCGCCAGCAGCTTGGCCATACGAGGTCAAGGTTTCCAAGAGACCCAGTACTTC.

This clone was detected only once. Other nucleotide sequences from this sample produce the same CDR3. The rearrangement links TRBV4-2 to TRBJ2-7, with 7 bases identical to TRBD1. V trimming: 6 bases; J trimming: 7 bases; junction bases outside the gene matches: 15. CDR1 LGHNA and CDR2 YNFKEQ come from the germline V gene. This CDR3 is 15 amino acids long. This CDR3 is CASSLKTGYKEEQYF. The CDR3 DNA reads as TGTGCCAGCAGTCTAAAGACAGGGTATAAGGAGGAGCAGTACTTC.

The V and J genes are TRBV5-1 and TRBJ2-7, with TRBD1 identical over 10 bases. Germline V gene lookup returns CDR1 SGHRS and CDR2 YFSETQ. The V gene end was trimmed by 2 bases and the J gene end by 6 bases; junction bases not matched to a gene: 8. The CDR3 totals 15 residues. The CDR3, as DNA: TGCGCCAGCAGCTTTACCGGGACAGGGGTCCGCGAGCAGTACTTC. Translation gives CASSFTGTGVREQYF.

The rearrangement joins TRBV10-1 to TRBJ2-1; D perhaps matches TRBD1 (5 bases). The CDR3 runs to 19 residues. Germline V CDR1 and CDR2: WNHNN, SYGVQD (reference sequence). V was clipped by 9 bases and J by 0 bases, with 27 bases between them. CDR3 protein: CASPRKGLSDVSSYNEQFF. The CDR3 bases are TGCGCCAGTCCCCGTAAGGGGCTCTCCGATGTGAGCTCCTACAATGAGCAGTTCTTC.

This sequence joins TRBV11-2 and TRBJ1-2, with 9 bases aligning to TRBD1. CDR1 and CDR2 (germline): SGHAT, FQNNGV. The V segment lost 0 bases and the J segment 8 bases; nucleotides outside the gene matches: 7. The CDR3 runs to 15 residues. The CDR3 nucleotides are TGTGCCAGCAGCTTAGAGGGACAGGGTTTAATCGGCTACACCTTC. The encoded protein is CASSLEGQGLIGYTF.

This sequence joins TRBV5-4 and TRBJ1-3; D is possibly TRBD1 (6 bases). The germline CDR1 and CDR2 sequences are SGHNT and YYREEE (reference sequence). CDR3 size: 14 residues. V was clipped by 0 bases and J by 4 bases, with 8 bases between them. CDR3 in DNA: TGTGCCAGCAGCTTGGGGGGGCTCGGAAACACCATATATTTT. Translation gives CASSLGGLGNTIYF.

This clone was detected a few times. The chain has TRBV5-1 and TRBJ1-1; 9 bases are a match to TRBD1. The CDR3 length is 19 residues. The V segment lost 1 base and the J segment 4 bases; nucleotides outside the gene matches: 17. Germline V gene lookup returns CDR1 SGHRS and CDR2 YFSETQ. CDR3 coding DNA: TGCGCCAGCAGCTTGTCCCGTTGGGACAGGGAGACGAGGGGCACTGAAGCTTTCTTT. This translates into CASSLSRWDRETRGTEAFF.

As concerns this clone: One junction end disagrees with the germline gene, perhaps due to a read error. The chain combines TRBV7-9 with TRBJ1-2, with 7 bases matching TRBD1. CDR1 and CDR2 from the germline V gene are SEHNR and FQNEAQ (reference sequence). The CDR3 is 14 amino acids. As DNA, the CDR3 is TGTTCCAGCAGCTTAGGGTCAGGGGGCTATGGCTACACCTTC. As protein: CSSSLGSGGYGYTF.

The V call is TRBV21-1, the J call TRBJ2-7; the tabulated D call, TRBD2, remains unverified against the DNA. TRBV21-1 is a pseudogene. The CDR3 has 12 residues. CDR3 residues: CASSPVPGEQYF. The CDR3 bases are TGTGCCAGCAGCCCCGTTCCGGGGGAGCAGTACTTC.

This chain links TRBV14 with TRBJ2-7, with a tentative D call TRBD1 (8 bases). The CDR3 is made up of 15 amino acids. Germline-derived CDR1 and CDR2 are SGHDN and FVKESK. Deletions cut 1 base from V and 5 bases from J, with 15 bases between. The CDR3: CASSQVRTGRDEQYF. DNA of the CDR3: TGTGCCAGCAGCCAAGTAAGGACAGGGAGGGACGAGCAGTACTTC. The full variable domain, completed using reference TRBV14 and TRBJ2-7, is EAGVTQFPSHSVIEKGQTVTLRCDPISGHDNLYWYRRVMGKEIKFLLHFVKESKQDESGMPNNRFLAERTGGTYSTLKVQPAELEDSGVYFCASSQVRTGRDEQYFGPGTRLTVT.

The genes are TRBV30 and TRBJ1-6; no clear D. CDR3 length: 14 residues. Germline-derived CDR1 and CDR2 are GTSNPN and SVGIG (reference sequence). Trimming took 2 bases from V and 5 from J, leaving 10 bases between them. In DNA, the CDR3 is TGTGCCTGGAGTCCGGGGTACGATAATTCACCCCTCCACTTT. Amino acid sequence: CAWSPGYDNSPLHF. Full variable domain (missing parts from reference TRBV30 and TRBJ1-6): SQTIHQWPATLVQPVGSPLSLECTVEGTSNPNLYWYRQAAGRGLQLLFYSVGIGQISSEVPQNLSASRPQDRQFILSSKKLLLSDSGFYLCAWSPGYDNSPLHFGNGTRLTVT.